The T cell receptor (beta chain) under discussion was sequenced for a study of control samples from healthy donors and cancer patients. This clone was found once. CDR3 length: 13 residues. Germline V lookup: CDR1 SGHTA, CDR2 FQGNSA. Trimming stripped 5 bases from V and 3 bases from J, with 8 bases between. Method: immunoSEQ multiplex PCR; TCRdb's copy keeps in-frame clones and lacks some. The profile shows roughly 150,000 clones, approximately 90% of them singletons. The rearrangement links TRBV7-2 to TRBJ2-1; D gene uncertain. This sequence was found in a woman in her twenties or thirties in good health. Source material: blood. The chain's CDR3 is CASSPPLYNEQFF. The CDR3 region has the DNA TGTGCCAGCAGCCCCCCCCTCTACAATGAGCAGTTCTTC.